This T cell receptor beta chain was documented in a study of T-cell reconstitution after alpha-beta-depleted transplantation in children. Broader study findings: Several hundred expanded graft clones reportedly supplied alpha-beta T cells about two months after transplant. From newly produced T cells came most of the T-cell counts and diversity one year after transplant. High day-60 TCRbeta diversity in some patients came from surviving recipient T cells and thymic progenitors.

A few counts support this clonotype. Its target is unknown. Trimming stripped 0 bases from V and 7 bases from J, with 16 bases between. The CDR3 length is 16 residues. CDR1 and CDR2 (germline): LGHNA, YSLEER. Unique molecular identifiers featured in how the TCRbeta library was prepared. TCRdb re-analysed the PCR reads in MiXCR, keeping a single row per CDR3 protein. The table has about 590,000 distinct CDR3 sequences, around 13% seen once. The gene calls are TRBV4-3 and TRBJ2-4; D remains unclear. The sample here was PBMCs, mostly from graft donor cells, taken 360 days after TCRalphabeta/CD19-depleted stem cell transplant. This TCR was sampled from a male patient aged 10 to 17 who had a stem cell transplant for acute myeloid leukemia, so the T cells may come from the graft donor. The CDR3 DNA is TGCGCCAGCAGCCAAGATCGGGCCCCCGGGCGGAACATTCAGTACTTC. This gives the protein CASSQDRAPGRNIQYF.